These 3 T cell receptor beta chains were all obtained from the same sample, sequenced in a study of blood T cell repertoires in COVID-19. The repertoire was sequenced with immunoSEQ multiplex PCR; TCRdb's copy has only in-frame clones and lacks some. The sample consists of some 260,000 clones, around 80% of them appearing once. The material sequenced was peripheral blood. The receptors originated from a woman in her 40s with active or convalescent COVID-19.

The chain combines TRBV19 with TRBJ2-2; the match to TRBD1 covers 9 bases. CDR1 is LNHDA and CDR2 is SQIVND in the germline V gene (reference sequence). This CDR3 spans 14 amino acids. V was clipped by 5 bases and J by 3 bases; unmatched bases: 1. This CDR3 reads CASSDRGDTGELFF. In DNA, the CDR3 is TGTGCCAGTAGTGACAGGGGGGACACCGGGGAGCTGTTTTTT. Filled out from reference TRBV19 and TRBJ2-2, the complete variable domain reads DGGITQSPKYLFRKEGQNVTLSCEQNLNHDAMYWYRQDPGQGLRLIYYSQIVNDFQKGDIAEGYSVSREKKESFPLTVTSAQKNPTAFYLCASSDRGDTGELFFGEGSRLTVL.

The chain has TRBV11-2 and TRBJ2-2, with 9 nucleotides matching TRBD1. CDR3 length equals 16 residues. The ends lost 2 bases at V and 7 bases at J; junction bases unmatched: 8. In germline, CDR1 is SGHAT, CDR2 FQNNGV. CDR3 nucleotides: TGTGCCAGCAGCTTAACGGGACAGGGTTTTATCGGGGAGCTGTTTTTT. Translation gives CASSLTGQGFIGELFF.

The chain has TRBV6-5 and TRBJ2-2; D gene uncertain. CDR3 length: 15 amino acids. The V and J ends lost 2 bases and 3 bases respectively, with 10 bases between them. Germline V lookup: CDR1 MNHEY, CDR2 SVGAGI. The CDR3 nucleotides are TGTGCCAGCAGTTACGGGCCTTCCCACACCGGGGAGCTGTTTTTT. Its translation is CASSYGPSHTGELFF.